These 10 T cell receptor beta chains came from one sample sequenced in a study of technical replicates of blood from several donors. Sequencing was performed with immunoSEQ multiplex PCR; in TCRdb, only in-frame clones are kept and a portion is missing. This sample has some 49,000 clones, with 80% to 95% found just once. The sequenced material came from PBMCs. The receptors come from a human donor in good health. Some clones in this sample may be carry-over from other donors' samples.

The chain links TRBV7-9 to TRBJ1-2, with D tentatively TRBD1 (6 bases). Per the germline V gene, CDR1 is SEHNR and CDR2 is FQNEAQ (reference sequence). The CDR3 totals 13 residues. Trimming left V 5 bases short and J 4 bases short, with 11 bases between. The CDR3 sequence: CASSEGQTYGYTF. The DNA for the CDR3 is TGTGCCAGCAGCGAAGGACAGACCTATGGCTACACCTTC.

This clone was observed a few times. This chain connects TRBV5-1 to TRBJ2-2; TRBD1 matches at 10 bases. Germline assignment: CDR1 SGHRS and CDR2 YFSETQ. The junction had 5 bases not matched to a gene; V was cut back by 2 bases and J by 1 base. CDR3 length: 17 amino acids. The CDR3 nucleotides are TGCGCCAGCAGCTTCGTTCGGACAGGGGGGAACACCGGGGAGCTGTTTTTT. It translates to CASSFVRTGGNTGELFF.

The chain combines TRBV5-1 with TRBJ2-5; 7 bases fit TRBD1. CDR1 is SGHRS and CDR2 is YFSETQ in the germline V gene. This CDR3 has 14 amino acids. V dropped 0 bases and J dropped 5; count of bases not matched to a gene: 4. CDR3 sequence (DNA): TGCGCCAGCAGCTTGGGGACAGGAAGGGAGACCCAGTACTTC. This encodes CASSLGTGRETQYF.

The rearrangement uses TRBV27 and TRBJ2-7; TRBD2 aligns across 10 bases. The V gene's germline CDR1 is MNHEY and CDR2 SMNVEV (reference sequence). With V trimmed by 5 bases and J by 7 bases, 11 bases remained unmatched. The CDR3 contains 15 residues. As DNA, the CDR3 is TGTGCCAGCAGTCCCGGACTAGCGGTGGCCTTGGAGCAGTACTTC. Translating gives CASSPGLAVALEQYF.

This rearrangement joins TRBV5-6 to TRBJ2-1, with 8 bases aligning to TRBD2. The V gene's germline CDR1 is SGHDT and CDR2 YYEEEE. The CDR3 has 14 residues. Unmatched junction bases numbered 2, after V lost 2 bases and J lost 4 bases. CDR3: CASSFREGYNEQFF. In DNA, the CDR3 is TGTGCCAGCAGCTTCCGGGAGGGTTACAATGAGCAGTTCTTC.

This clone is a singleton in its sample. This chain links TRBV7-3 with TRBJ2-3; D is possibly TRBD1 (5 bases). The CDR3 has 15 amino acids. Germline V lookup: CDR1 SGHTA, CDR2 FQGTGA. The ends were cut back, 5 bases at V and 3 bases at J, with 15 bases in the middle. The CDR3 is CASSALGAGTDTQYF. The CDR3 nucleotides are TGTGCCAGCAGCGCCCTTGGGGCCGGAACAGATACGCAGTATTTT.

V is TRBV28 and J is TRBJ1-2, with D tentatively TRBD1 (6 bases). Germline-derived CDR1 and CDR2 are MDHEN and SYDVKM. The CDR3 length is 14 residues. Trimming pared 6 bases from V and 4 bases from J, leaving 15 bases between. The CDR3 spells CASSSGAVSYGYTF. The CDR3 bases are TGTGCCAGCAGCTCAGGGGCGGTATCCTATGGCTACACCTTC.

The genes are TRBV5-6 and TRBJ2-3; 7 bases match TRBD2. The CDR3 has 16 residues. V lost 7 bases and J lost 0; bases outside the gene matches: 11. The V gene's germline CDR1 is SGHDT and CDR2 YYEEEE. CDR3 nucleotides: TGTGCCAGCGCCGACCGGTTTAGCGGGAGCACAGATACGCAGTATTTT. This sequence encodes CASADRFSGSTDTQYF.

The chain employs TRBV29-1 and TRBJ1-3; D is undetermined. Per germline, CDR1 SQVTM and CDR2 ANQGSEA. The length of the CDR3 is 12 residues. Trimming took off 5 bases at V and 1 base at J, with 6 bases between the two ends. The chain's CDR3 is CSVPLSGNTIYF. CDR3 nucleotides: TGCAGCGTTCCCCTTTCTGGAAACACCATATATTTT.

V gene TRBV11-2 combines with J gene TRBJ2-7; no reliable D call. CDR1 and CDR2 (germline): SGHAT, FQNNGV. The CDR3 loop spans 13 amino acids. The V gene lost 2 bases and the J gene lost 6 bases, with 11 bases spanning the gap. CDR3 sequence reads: CASSLTSLVEQYF. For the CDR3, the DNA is TGTGCCAGCAGCTTAACATCCCTCGTCGAGCAGTACTTC.